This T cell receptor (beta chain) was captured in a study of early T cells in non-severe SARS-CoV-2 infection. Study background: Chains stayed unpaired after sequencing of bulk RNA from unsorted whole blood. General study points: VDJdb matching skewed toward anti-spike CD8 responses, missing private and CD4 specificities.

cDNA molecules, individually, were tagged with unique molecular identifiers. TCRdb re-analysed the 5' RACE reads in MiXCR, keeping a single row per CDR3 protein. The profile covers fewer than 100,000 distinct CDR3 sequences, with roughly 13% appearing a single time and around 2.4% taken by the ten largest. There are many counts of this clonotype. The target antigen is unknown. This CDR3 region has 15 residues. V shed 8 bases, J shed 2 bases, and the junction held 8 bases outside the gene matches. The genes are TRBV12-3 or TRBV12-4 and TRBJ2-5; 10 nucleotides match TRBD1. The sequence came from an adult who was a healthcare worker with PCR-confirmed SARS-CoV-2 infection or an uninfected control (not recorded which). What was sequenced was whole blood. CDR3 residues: CASGPGQGSQETQYF. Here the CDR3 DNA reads TGTGCCAGCGGACCGGGACAGGGGTCTCAAGAGACCCAGTACTTC.